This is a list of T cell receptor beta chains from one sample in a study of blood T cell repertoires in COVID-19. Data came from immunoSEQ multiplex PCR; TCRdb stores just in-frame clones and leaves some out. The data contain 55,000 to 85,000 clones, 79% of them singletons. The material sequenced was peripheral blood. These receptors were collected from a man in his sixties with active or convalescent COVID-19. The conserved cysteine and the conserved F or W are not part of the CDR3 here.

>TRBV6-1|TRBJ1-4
ASSGDRGQANEKLF
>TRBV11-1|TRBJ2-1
ASSYGTAIYNEQF
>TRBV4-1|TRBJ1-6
ASSQAVTTLPLH
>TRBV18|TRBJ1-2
ASSAQGTGGIYGYT
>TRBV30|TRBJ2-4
AGDSLAKNIQY
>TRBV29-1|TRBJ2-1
SVSGGRFSYNEQF
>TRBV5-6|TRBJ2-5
ASSLRDGTQQETQY
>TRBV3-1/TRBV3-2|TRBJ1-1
ASSQDDRGMNTEAF
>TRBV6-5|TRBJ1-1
ASSLQGATTEAF
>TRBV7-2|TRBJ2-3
ASSLTGGVSDTQY
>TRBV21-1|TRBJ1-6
ASSKDDRWNSPLH
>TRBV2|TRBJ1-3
ASREAGNTIY
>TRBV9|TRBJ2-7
ASSVGVGPPYEQY
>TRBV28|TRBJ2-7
ASRQTGLSYEQY
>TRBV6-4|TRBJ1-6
ASNSPHPFYNSPLH
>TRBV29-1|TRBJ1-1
SVEQQGNTEAF
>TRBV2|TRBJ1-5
ASSKPGTGGNQPQH
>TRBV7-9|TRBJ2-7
ASTREGYEQY
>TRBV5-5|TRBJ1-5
ASSLDRYSNQPQH
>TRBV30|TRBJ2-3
AWSGQLGTRTDTQY